Following are 12 T cell receptor beta chains from one sample sequenced in a study of immune heterogeneity within non-small cell lung tumors. With around 550 ng used per sample, the template was genomic DNA from bulk tumor. During surgery, each primary tumor gave multiple biopsies spaced as far apart as possible. Newly diagnosed with untreated non-small cell lung cancer, the patients underwent curative surgery. Using 32 V and 13 J primers, multiplex PCR amplified TCR beta CDR3. TCRdb re-called the multiplex PCR reads with MiXCR, one entry per CDR3 protein. The sample has a few thousand distinct CDR3 sequences, roughly 14% seen once; the top ten hold 20% to 25%. Sequencing was carried out using lung tumor tissue. All receptors derive from a female donor with non-small cell lung cancer.

This clonotype is deemed medium-sized. The J gene is TRBJ1-5, the V gene TRBV19, with D unresolved. The CDR3 consists of 12 residues. Germline V gene sequence: CDR1 LNHDA, CDR2 SQIVND (reference sequence). V was trimmed by 5 bases and J by 6 bases, leaving 8 bases between them. In nucleotides, the CDR3 is TGTGCCAGTAGTGTACAGCTTCAGCCCCAGCATTTT. It translates to CASSVQLQPQHF. The whole variable domain, remainder taken from reference TRBV19 and TRBJ1-5, is DGGITQSPKYLFRKEGQNVTLSCEQNLNHDAMYWYRQDPGQGLRLIYYSQIVNDFQKGDIAEGYSVSREKKESFPLTVTSAQKNPTAFYLCASSVQLQPQHFGDGTRLSIL.

By share, this clonotype ranks as medium-sized. This chain joins TRBV20-1 and TRBJ1-3; tentative D call: TRBD1 (5 bases). In germline, CDR1 is DFQATT, CDR2 SNEGSKA (reference sequence). The V gene lost 3 bases and the J gene lost 3 bases, with 12 bases spanning the gap. The CDR3 has 14 amino acids. The CDR3 loop is CSARGGGNGNTIYF. CDR3 DNA: TGCAGTGCTAGGGGGGGGGGAAATGGAAACACCATATATTTT.

This sequence joins TRBV15 and TRBJ2-1; 8 bases line up with TRBD2. This CDR3 comprises 15 residues. With 5 bases clipped from V and 7 bases from J, the junction kept 10 bases outside the gene matches. Germline values: CDR1 LNHNV, CDR2 YYDKDF (reference sequence). The CDR3 here is CATSATSESANEQFF. The CDR3 DNA follows: TGTGCCACCAGCGCGACTAGCGAGAGTGCTAATGAGCAGTTCTTC.

By share, this clonotype counts as medium-sized. The chain uses TRBV7-6 and TRBJ2-7, with D possibly being TRBD1 or TRBD2 (7 bases each). V lost 5 bases and J 2 bases, leaving 10 bases between the germline ends. CDR1 SGHVS and CDR2 FNYEAQ come from the germline V gene. The CDR3 has 13 residues. The CDR3 region is CASSQGGTYEQYF. Here the CDR3 DNA reads TGTGCCAGCAGCCAGGGGGGGACCTACGAGCAGTACTTC.

By sample fraction, this clonotype is medium-sized. The chain couples TRBV10-1 to TRBJ2-2, with TRBD2 identical over 11 bases. The germline gives CDR1 WNHNN, CDR2 SYGVQD (reference sequence). V was clipped by 10 bases and J by 4 bases; unmatched bases: 14. The CDR3 runs 17 residues. CDR3 in DNA: TGCGCCATCAAACTAGCGGGAGATGTCGCGATCACCGGGGAGCTGTTTTTT. This translates into CAIKLAGDVAITGELFF.

This clonotype is judged medium-sized. The chain is built from TRBV20-1 and TRBJ2-7; 7 bases are shared with TRBD2. The germline V gene encodes CDR1 DFQATT and CDR2 SNEGSKA (reference sequence). The J segment lost 5 bases and the V segment lost 8 bases, leaving 6 bases of the junction unmatched. This CDR3 is built from 11 residues. CDR3 bases: TGCAGTCCGGGGAGGGCCAACGAGCAGTACTTC. Protein sequence: CSPGRANEQYF.

This clonotype was observed at least ten times. The chain links TRBV7-3 to TRBJ1-2; 12 positions match TRBD1. This CDR3 is 14 amino acids long. The V and J ends lost 5 bases and 8 bases, in that order; junction bases with no gene match: 6. The V gene's germline CDR1 is SGHTA and CDR2 FQGTGA. The CDR3 is CASSAGQGAPGYTF. DNA for the CDR3: TGTGCCAGCAGCGCGGGACAGGGGGCCCCCGGCTACACCTTC.

By share, this clonotype ranks as medium-sized. The V and J genes are TRBV30 and TRBJ2-7; TRBD1 agrees at 11 bases. From germline, CDR1 is GTSNPN and CDR2 SVGIG (reference sequence). Trimming removed 6 bases from V and 5 bases from J; junction bases left unmatched: 6. The CDR3 is made up of 13 amino acids. CDR3 region: CACTGTGGHEQYF. CDR3 sequence (DNA): TGTGCCTGTACCGGGACAGGGGGTCACGAGCAGTACTTC.

By its share, this clonotype is medium-sized. The rearrangement joins TRBV12-3 or TRBV12-4 to TRBJ2-5, with D unclear. The CDR3 spans 13 residues. Between the trimmed V and J ends, which lost 6 bases and 1 base, there was a span of 9 bases. CDR3: CASSPNSQETQYF. The CDR3 DNA sequence: TGTGCCAGCAGCCCGAACAGCCAAGAGACCCAGTACTTC.

In its sample, this clonotype ranks as medium-sized. The chain carries TRBV24-1 and TRBJ1-1, with D possibly TRBD1 on 5 matching bases. The CDR3 runs 11 residues. With 8 bases removed from V and 5 bases from J, the gap between germline ends came to 8 bases. Germline CDR1 KGHDR, CDR2 SFDVKD. As DNA, the CDR3 is TGTGCCACCACTGAGGGGACTGAAGCTTTCTTT. This sequence encodes CATTEGTEAFF.

This clonotype ranks as medium-sized. The chain combines TRBV6-1 with TRBJ1-2; D not resolved. V was trimmed by 2 bases and J by 6 bases, leaving 13 bases between them. Germline assignment: CDR1 MNHNS and CDR2 SASEGT. The CDR3 totals 14 residues. CDR3 loop: CASSETAAWDGYTF. DNA for the CDR3: TGTGCCAGCAGTGAAACGGCAGCCTGGGATGGCTACACCTTC.

The J gene is TRBJ2-1, the V gene TRBV6-5, with 13 nucleotides matching TRBD2. The CDR3 has 18 amino acids. V shed 2 bases and J 8 bases; nucleotides not matched to a gene: 12. In germline, CDR1 is MNHEY, CDR2 SVGAGI. This CDR3 is CASSYLTRRTSGSDEQFF. Here the CDR3 DNA reads TGTGCCAGCAGTTACCTAACGCGAAGGACTAGCGGGAGTGATGAGCAGTTCTTC.